A single sample is the source of the 24 T cell receptor beta chains below, sequenced in a study of human T cells and chemical hapten exposure. Each CDR3 protein is one row after TCRdb ran MiXCR on the RACE reads. The sample consists of more than 75,000 distinct CDR3 sequences, over 7% of them appearing once. Time point: healthy volunteer bleed at 6 weeks. Researchers extracted total RNA from unfractionated whole blood. Sequenced: whole blood. Every receptor here comes from a male donor in good health. Some clones in this sample may be carry-over from other donors' samples.

This clonotype was seen only a few times. CDR3 loop: CAITGTDTSTDTQYF. DNA of the CDR3: TGTGCCATCACCGGGACTGATACTAGCACAGATACGCAGTATTTT. The chain joins TRBV10-3 to TRBJ2-3; D is possibly TRBD2 (6 bases). CDR3 length: 15 residues. Germline values: CDR1 ENHRY, CDR2 SYGVKD. V lost 7 bases and J lost 0, with 14 bases in between.

The V call is TRBV5-1, the J call TRBJ2-3; TRBD1 is a possible D gene (5 bases). The CDR3 has 14 residues. Germline CDR1 SGHRS, CDR2 YFSETQ. The ends were cut back, 4 bases at V and 2 bases at J, with 11 bases in the middle. CDR3 sequence (DNA): TGCGCCAGCAGCGCAGGACACTTCACAGATACGCAGTATTTT. This codes for CASSAGHFTDTQYF.

This clonotype was recorded many times. V gene TRBV6-4 combines with J gene TRBJ2-3; 9 bases are shared with TRBD2. J gave up 2 bases and V 3 bases, and 3 bases lay outside the gene matches. This CDR3 is 15 amino acids long. CDR1 and CDR2 from the germline V gene are MRHNA and SNTAGT. The CDR3 protein is CASSDRGGATDTQYF. The CDR3 DNA is TGTGCCAGCAGTGATCGCGGGGGGGCCACAGATACGCAGTATTTT.

This clonotype was detected a few times. V usage is TRBV11-1 and J usage is TRBJ1-6, with D hard to call. V was cut by 4 bases and J by 5 bases, with 9 bases left in between. In germline, CDR1 is SGHAT, CDR2 FQDESV (reference sequence). The CDR3 spans 14 residues. The CDR3 reads CASSSNSDNSPLHF. In DNA form, the CDR3 reads TGTGCCAGCAGCTCGAATAGTGATAATTCACCCCTCCACTTT.

This clonotype was detected a few times. This chain joins TRBV18 and TRBJ2-5; D is unresolved. The CDR3 loop spans 14 amino acids. V dropped 1 base and J dropped 2 bases, with 8 bases sitting between them. Germline V gene lookup returns CDR1 KGHSH and CDR2 LQKENI. The CDR3 nucleotides are TGTGCCAGCTCACCACGGGCCGGTCAAGAGACCCAGTACTTC. Protein: CASSPRAGQETQYF.

In its sample, this clonotype ranks as medium-sized (0.01 to 0.1%). The chain employs TRBV4-2 and TRBJ2-3; 8 nucleotides agree with TRBD2. With V trimmed by 4 bases and J by 6 bases, 9 bases remained unmatched. Germline V gene data show CDR1 as LGHNA and CDR2 as YNFKEQ. The CDR3 has 15 residues. The CDR3 reads CASSRERGGQDTQYF. The CDR3 nucleotides read TGTGCCAGCAGCCGCGAACGGGGGGGCCAGGATACGCAGTATTTT.

The gene calls are TRBV4-3 and TRBJ2-3; D is ambiguous. Between the trimmed V and J ends, which lost 3 bases and 2 bases, there was a span of 9 bases. CDR3 length equals 14 residues. From germline, CDR1 is LGHNA and CDR2 YSLEER. Written as DNA, the CDR3 is TGCGCCAGCAGCCAGGAACGGTTCACAGATACGCAGTATTTT. Its protein product is CASSQERFTDTQYF.

This clonotype was counted only a few times. This chain joins TRBV6-5 and TRBJ2-1, with D tentatively TRBD2 (6 bases). V was clipped by 6 bases and J by 0 bases, with 12 bases between them. Germline V CDR1 and CDR2: MNHEY, SVGAGI. The CDR3 covers 15 residues. The chain's CDR3 is CASSQAGSSYNEQFF. The CDR3 bases are TGTGCCAGCAGCCAAGCGGGTAGCTCCTACAATGAGCAGTTCTTC.

This clonotype has just a few counts. The rearrangement uses TRBV12-3 or TRBV12-4 and TRBJ1-5, with no clear D. V was cut by 1 base and J by 4 bases, with 8 bases left in between. The CDR3 runs to 14 residues. The CDR3 DNA reads TGTGCCAGCAGTTTAGTCGCGGGGAATCAGCCCCAGCATTTT. Amino acid sequence: CASSLVAGNQPQHF.

The chain carries TRBV5-1 and TRBJ1-2, with D possibly matching TRBD1 (6 bases). CDR1 SGHRS and CDR2 YFSETQ come from the germline V gene. This CDR3 has 14 amino acids. Trimming removed 1 base at V and 5 bases at J, with 12 bases between. The CDR3 loop reads CASSLQGGAYGYTF. In nucleotides, the CDR3 is TGCGCCAGCAGCTTGCAAGGGGGAGCATATGGCTACACCTTC.

In this sample, this clonotype turned up many times. The chain carries TRBV19 and TRBJ1-5; D call uncertain. Germline V CDR1 and CDR2: LNHDA, SQIVND (reference sequence). V shed 5 bases and J shed 6 bases, with 5 bases lying between them. The CDR3 spans 11 residues. The CDR3 nucleotides read TGTGCCAGTAGTGGTGGTCAGCCCCAGCATTTT. It is translated as CASSGGQPQHF.

This clonotype was detected only a few times. The V gene is TRBV29-1, the J gene TRBJ1-2, with 7 bases matching TRBD1. V trimming: 3 bases; J trimming: 7 bases; junction bases outside the gene matches: 8. Germline CDR1 reads SQVTM; CDR2 reads ANQGSEA. The CDR3 has 13 residues. Here the CDR3 reads CSVEAGGLSGYTF. The CDR3 DNA reads as TGCAGCGTTGAGGCAGGGGGGCTAAGTGGCTACACCTTC.

The chain joins TRBV29-1 to TRBJ2-5, with 9 nucleotides matching TRBD1. The CDR3 has 15 residues. With 2 bases clipped from V and 2 bases from J, the junction kept 6 bases outside the gene matches. Per germline, CDR1 SQVTM and CDR2 ANQGSEA. CDR3 protein: CSVEQGQGIQETQYF. In DNA, the CDR3 is TGCAGCGTTGAACAAGGACAGGGGATACAAGAGACCCAGTACTTC.

This clonotype is medium-sized by share. The chain links TRBV3-1 to TRBJ2-3; D not resolved. The V end was cut by 1 base, the J end by 5 bases, with 4 bases between. Germline-derived CDR1 and CDR2 are LGHDT and YNNKEL (reference sequence). The length of the CDR3 is 12 residues. The CDR3 DNA is TGTGCCAGCAGCCAAGCGGGAGATACGCAGTATTTT. It specifies CASSQAGDTQYF.

In its sample, this clonotype was seen many times. The gene calls are TRBV5-4 and TRBJ2-1; D is perhaps TRBD2 (5 bases). The V gene's germline CDR1 is SGHNT and CDR2 YYREEE (reference sequence). The CDR3 is 12 residues long. Trimming removed 3 bases at V and 12 bases at J, with 13 bases between. The CDR3 loop reads CASSSGSGWQFF. The CDR3 DNA follows: TGTGCCAGCAGCTCGGGGTCAGGCTGGCAGTTCTTC.

This chain uses TRBV2 with TRBJ2-3; a possible D gene is TRBD2 (5 bases). The germline CDR1 and CDR2 sequences are SNHLY and FYNNEI. V was trimmed by 2 bases and J by 3 bases, leaving 6 bases between them. CDR3 length: 13 amino acids. The CDR3 here is CASSERRTDTQYF. DNA for the CDR3: TGTGCCAGCAGTGAAAGGAGGACAGATACGCAGTATTTT. Together with reference TRBV2 and TRBJ2-3, the CDR3 gives the full variable domain: EPEVTQTPSHQVTQMGQEVILRCVPISNHLYFYWYRQILGQKVEFLVSFYNNEISEKSEIFDDQFSVERPDGSNFTLKIRSTKLEDSAMYFCASSERRTDTQYFGPGTRLTVL.

This rearrangement joins TRBV29-1 to TRBJ2-1; 8 bases fit TRBD2. CDR1 SQVTM and CDR2 ANQGSEA come from the germline V gene. The CDR3 covers 14 residues. Unmatched junction bases numbered 9, after V lost 4 bases and J lost 7 bases. This chain's CDR3 is CSVAFAGGRNEQFF. The CDR3 region has the DNA TGCAGCGTTGCGTTCGCGGGAGGAAGGAATGAGCAGTTCTTC.

The chain links TRBV28 to TRBJ2-5; 9 bases map to TRBD1. The ends lost 8 bases at V and 6 bases at J; junction bases unmatched: 13. Germline V gives CDR1 MDHEN, CDR2 SYDVKM. This CDR3 contains 15 residues. The DNA of the CDR3 is TGTGCCAGCTCCACAACGACAGGGGGAGCCCAGACCCAGTACTTC. Translation: CASSTTTGGAQTQYF.

The V call is TRBV27, the J call TRBJ1-1; 7 bases agree with TRBD1. The CDR3 has 14 amino acids. The V gene end was trimmed by 4 bases and the J gene end by 0 bases; junction bases not matched to a gene: 2. Germline CDR1 and CDR2: MNHEY and SMNVEV (reference sequence). DNA for the CDR3: TGTGCCAGCAGTTCACAGGGGCTGAACACTGAAGCTTTCTTT. It encodes CASSSQGLNTEAFF.

This chain joins TRBV5-5 and TRBJ1-4; D perhaps matches TRBD1 (6 bases). Germline CDR1 reads SGHKS; CDR2 reads YYEKEE (reference sequence). The V end was cut by 0 bases, the J end by 5 bases, with 17 bases between. This CDR3 region has 17 residues. The CDR3 region has the DNA TGTGCCAGCAGCTTGGATCGCCGCCAGGGGAGGAATGAAAAACTGTTTTTT. Residues: CASSLDRRQGRNEKLFF.

In its sample, this clonotype was seen many times. The chain employs TRBV6-5 and TRBJ1-1; a possible D gene is TRBD1 (6 bases). The CDR3 is made up of 16 amino acids. V was trimmed by 3 bases and J by 3 bases, leaving 17 bases between them. Germline CDR1 is MNHEY and CDR2 is SVGAGI. The CDR3 loop reads CASSYGGSQVHTEAFF. CDR3 nucleotide sequence: TGTGCCAGCAGTTATGGGGGCTCGCAGGTGCACACTGAAGCTTTCTTT.

This clonotype was counted only a few times. The rearrangement uses TRBV4-2 and TRBJ1-6, with TRBD1 identical over 7 bases. Trimming removed 4 bases from V and 6 bases from J; junction bases left unmatched: 12. CDR1 is LGHNA, CDR2 YNFKEQ, per germline. There are 17 residues in the CDR3. For the CDR3, the DNA is TGTGCCAGCAGCCTGGCCAACAGGGGCAGGGGTAATTCACCCCTCCACTTT. Encoded protein: CASSLANRGRGNSPLHF.

This clonotype came up many times. The V and J genes are TRBV12-3 or TRBV12-4 and TRBJ1-2; 7 positions agree with TRBD1. V was clipped by 2 bases and J by 7 bases; unmatched bases: 4. This CDR3 spans 13 amino acids. In DNA form, the CDR3 reads TGTGCCAGCAGTTTAACAGGGGCCGGTGGCTACACCTTC. Translation: CASSLTGAGGYTF.

This clonotype has a count of ten or more. The V and J genes are TRBV29-1 and TRBJ1-5; D gene ambiguous. Trimming removed 4 bases from V and 4 bases from J, with 11 bases in between. This CDR3 spans 13 amino acids. Germline V gene data show CDR1 as SQVTM and CDR2 as ANQGSEA. Written as DNA, the CDR3 is TGCAGCGTTGGTGCGGGCAGGAATCAGCCCCAGCATTTT. Translation: CSVGAGRNQPQHF.